The rows below give T cell receptor beta chains drawn from one sample of a study of blood T cell repertoires in COVID-19. Here immunoSEQ multiplex PCR was the method, and the copy in TCRdb shows in-frame clones only, minus some. In the table there are tens of thousands of clones, approximately 85% of which are singletons. Sequenced sample: peripheral blood. These receptors all come from a human donor in a cohort sampled during active COVID-19. Each CDR3 is given with its conserved first and last residue. Each record gives: clone size, V gene, D gene, J gene, CDR3 protein, CDR3 DNA. A D gene is named only where the DNA matches it firmly. The size field is filled for only some rows; it gives once, few, many or a size class.

>-|TRBV24-1|TRBD1|TRBJ2-1
CATTRRGTESNEQFF
TGTGCCACCACCCGAAGGGGGACAGAATCCAATGAGCAGTTCTTC
>-|TRBV10-3|-|TRBJ1-6
CAISVSGDTLHF
TGTGCCATCAGCGTTTCAGGGGACACCCTCCACTTT
>-|TRBV2|TRBD1|TRBJ1-6
CASSKTGTANSPLHF
TGTGCCAGCAGTAAAACTGGGACAGCCAATTCACCCCTCCACTTT
>-|TRBV9|TRBD1|TRBJ2-2
CASSVRTGANTGELFF
TGTGCCAGCAGCGTCAGGACAGGAGCGAACACCGGGGAGCTGTTTTTT
>-|TRBV7-2|-|TRBJ2-2
CASRTRGTGELFF
TGTGCCAGCAGAACCCGGGGAACCGGGGAGCTGTTTTTT
>-|TRBV9|-|TRBJ1-4
CASRAGGGTDEKLFF
TGTGCCAGCAGAGCTGGGGGGGGTACTGATGAAAAACTGTTTTTT
>-|TRBV7-3|-|TRBJ2-3
CASSLIGNPADTQYF
TGTGCCAGCAGCTTAATTGGTAACCCAGCAGATACGCAGTATTTT
>-|TRBV29-1|TRBD1|TRBJ1-2
CSATGGFGYTF
TGCAGCGCCACAGGGGGCTTTGGCTACACCTTC
>-|TRBV20-1|-|TRBJ1-2
CSASNSRGALYGYTF
TGCAGTGCTAGTAACTCCAGGGGCGCCCTTTATGGCTACACCTTC
>-|TRBV30|TRBD1|TRBJ1-5
CAWGGQGGRQPQHF
TGTGCCTGGGGGGGACAGGGGGGCCGGCAGCCCCAGCATTTT
>-|TRBV19|TRBD1|TRBJ2-2
CASSIDLLATGHTGELFF
TGTGCCAGTAGTATAGATCTATTAGCGACAGGGCACACCGGGGAGCTGTTTTTT
>-|TRBV30|-|TRBJ1-1
CAWSVQVNTEAFF
TGTGCCTGGAGTGTACAGGTTAACACTGAAGCTTTCTTT
>-|TRBV4-3|TRBD1|TRBJ1-3
CASSPQGSRNTIYF
TGCGCCAGCAGCCCACAGGGGAGTAGAAACACCATATATTTT
>-|TRBV28|TRBD2|TRBJ2-7
CASSLWSGLAERRRYEQYF
TGTGCCAGCAGTTTATGGTCTGGACTAGCGGAACGGCGGAGGTACGAGCAGTACTTC
>-|TRBV4-3|-|TRBJ1-2
CASSQDEGREVFLNGYTF
TGCGCCAGCAGCCAAGATGAGGGCAGGGAGGTGTTCTTGAATGGCTACACCTTC
>-|TRBV4-2|-|TRBJ1-2
CASSQPQGASGINYGYTF
TGTGCCAGCAGCCAACCTCAGGGCGCCTCAGGGATAAACTATGGCTACACCTTC
>-|TRBV9|TRBD2|TRBJ2-7
CASSRGLAGSGVSYEQYF
TGTGCCAGCAGTCGAGGACTAGCGGGGAGTGGGGTCTCCTACGAGCAGTACTTC
>many|TRBV10-2|-|TRBJ1-6
CASAFRDRPNSPLHF
TGCGCCAGCGCTTTCCGAGACAGACCTAATTCACCCCTCCACTTT
>few|TRBV2|TRBD1|TRBJ1-2
CASSEGTGVIGYTF
TGTGCCAGCAGTGAGGGGACAGGGGTGATTGGCTACACCTTC
>-|TRBV6-1|-|TRBJ1-4
CASSEQGGGEKLFF
TGTGCCAGCAGTGAGCAGGGAGGGGGTGAAAAACTGTTTTTT
>-|TRBV2|-|TRBJ1-5
CASSGSRRVDQPQHF
TGTGCCAGCAGCGGATCCAGGAGGGTGGATCAGCCCCAGCATTTT
>-|TRBV18|-|TRBJ2-7
CASSPSPGPRGEQYF
TGTGCCAGCTCACCATCGCCCGGCCCGCGGGGAGAGCAGTACTTC
>-|TRBV27|-|TRBJ2-5
CASSLYAGAETQYF
TGTGCCAGCAGTTTATACGCGGGGGCGGAGACCCAGTACTTC
>-|TRBV10-3|-|TRBJ1-2
CAISDTNYGYTF
TGTGCCATCTCTGACACTAACTATGGCTACACCTTC
>-|TRBV21-1|-|TRBJ1-5
CASSKEATGYQPQHF
TGTGCCAGCAGCAAAGAGGCGACAGGTTATCAGCCCCAGCATTTT
>-|TRBV7-3|TRBD2|TRBJ2-3
CASSFSSGRTDTQYF
TGTGCCAGCAGCTTCTCTAGCGGCCGCACAGATACGCAGTATTTT
>-|TRBV3-1/TRBV3-2|TRBD2|TRBJ2-6
CASSQGGGYGANVLTF
TGTGCCAGCAGCCAAGGCGGGGGATATGGGGCCAACGTCCTGACTTTC
>-|TRBV4-3|-|TRBJ2-3
CASSQDRFGREGDTQYF
TGCGCCAGCAGCCAAGATAGGTTCGGCAGGGAAGGAGATACGCAGTATTTT
>-|TRBV25-1|-|TRBJ1-3
CASSDFGGGSGNTIYF
TGTGCCAGCAGTGACTTTGGGGGGGGCTCTGGAAACACCATATATTTT
>-|TRBV6-6|TRBD2|TRBJ2-2
CASSPRGWEGPGGELFF
TGTGCCAGCAGTCCCCGGGGGTGGGAGGGCCCGGGCGGGGAGCTGTTTTTT
>-|TRBV4-1|TRBD1|TRBJ1-1
CASSQDPTGRAEAFF
TGCGCCAGCAGCCAGGACCCGACAGGGCGGGCTGAAGCTTTCTTT
>-|TRBV11-2|TRBD1|TRBJ2-5
CARQLRVPMTGGPGETQYF
TGTGCCAGGCAGCTTAGGGTTCCCATGACAGGGGGCCCCGGTGAGACCCAGTACTTC
>-|TRBV27|TRBD1|TRBJ1-2
CASSPRTGVRWGYTF
TGTGCCAGCAGTCCTAGGACAGGGGTCAGGTGGGGCTACACCTTC
>-|TRBV29-1|-|TRBJ2-7
CSVEQGYEQYF
TGCAGCGTGGAACAGGGCTACGAGCAGTACTTC
>-|TRBV19|TRBD2|TRBJ2-5
CASSIISGGETQYF
TGTGCCAGTAGTATAATTAGCGGGGGGGAGACCCAGTACTTC
>-|TRBV3-1/TRBV3-2|-|TRBJ1-2
CASSQHSPSDRGYTF
TGTGCCAGCAGCCAACATTCCCCGTCGGACAGAGGCTACACCTTC
>-|TRBV18|TRBD1|TRBJ2-1
CASSEGDRNNEQFF
TGTGCCAGCTCCGAGGGGGACAGAAATAATGAGCAGTTCTTC
>-|TRBV2|-|TRBJ2-3
CASSVRAPTAQYF
TGTGCCAGCAGTGTTCGCGCCCCAACGGCGCAGTATTTT
>-|TRBV7-3|TRBD1|TRBJ2-1
CASSPRTGGSYNEQFF
TGTGCCAGCAGCCCCAGGACAGGGGGGTCCTACAATGAGCAGTTCTTC
>-|TRBV5-1|-|TRBJ1-3
CASSLGGPGNTIYF
TGCGCCAGCAGCTTGGGGGGGCCTGGAAACACCATATATTTT
>-|TRBV6-2/TRBV6-3|TRBD1|TRBJ1-1
CASSATGVGNTEAFF
TGTGCCAGCAGTGCCACAGGGGTCGGGAACACTGAAGCTTTCTTT
>-|TRBV3-1/TRBV3-2|-|TRBJ2-7
CASSRIGGYEQYF
TGTGCCAGCAGTCGTATCGGGGGCTACGAGCAGTACTTC
>-|TRBV7-8|-|TRBJ1-2
CASSATSQGGYTF
TGTGCCAGCAGCGCTACAAGTCAGGGAGGCTACACCTTC
>-|TRBV18|-|TRBJ2-7
CASSPVWQGPHEQYF
TGTGCCAGCTCACCGGTGTGGCAGGGCCCGCACGAGCAGTACTTC
>-|TRBV7-9|TRBD1|TRBJ2-7
CATTPGQSSYEQYF
TGTGCCACAACCCCGGGACAGAGCTCCTACGAGCAGTACTTC
>-|TRBV9|TRBD1|TRBJ2-7
CASSGGQGSYEQYF
TGTGCCAGCAGCGGAGGACAGGGATCCTACGAGCAGTACTTC
>few|TRBV5-1|-|TRBJ1-3
CASSLEGVPGNTIYF
TGCGCCAGCAGCTTGGAAGGGGTCCCTGGAAACACCATATATTTT
>-|TRBV3-1/TRBV3-2|TRBD1|TRBJ2-1
CASTMSGQGSPNEQFF
TGTGCCAGCACCATGTCGGGACAGGGGAGCCCCAATGAGCAGTTCTTC
>-|TRBV5-1|TRBD2|TRBJ2-7
CASSLWGGPDYEQYF
TGCGCCAGCAGCTTGTGGGGGGGACCCGACTACGAGCAGTACTTC
>-|TRBV27|TRBD1|TRBJ1-1
CASSRQGRNTEAFF
TGTGCCAGCAGCAGACAGGGCAGGAACACTGAAGCTTTCTTT
>once|TRBV5-1|TRBD1|TRBJ2-7
CASRTRTGDEQYF
TGCGCCAGCAGGACCCGGACAGGGGACGAGCAGTACTTC
>-|TRBV11-2|TRBD1|TRBJ2-7
CASSLPGGNSYEQYF
TGTGCCAGCAGCTTGCCAGGGGGCAACTCCTACGAGCAGTACTTC
>-|TRBV11-2|TRBD1|TRBJ1-4
CASSVQGRLFF
TGTGCCAGCAGCGTACAGGGGAGACTGTTTTTT